The clone carrying this T cell receptor (beta chain) was detected ten times or more. Its specificity is unknown. Per germline, CDR1 DFQATT and CDR2 SNEGSKA (reference sequence). V was trimmed by 3 bases and J by 4 bases, leaving 7 bases between them. CDR3 length: 12 residues. Library preparation for TCR beta used quantitative 5'-RACE with molecular barcodes. TCRdb redid the calling of the 5' RACE reads with MiXCR, one entry per CDR3 protein. The sample includes some 840,000 distinct CDR3 sequences, about an eighth of them seen just once. The data stem from a study of CD8 T cells in ankylosing spondylitis. General study results and limits: Seemingly distinctive of ankylosing spondylitis blood was a TCR beta motif formed by eight highly homologous variants. Disease-linked clones were CD8+ and relatively rare in peripheral blood. As reported, disease-linked clones showed significant enrichment in matched ankylosing spondylitis synovial fluid.

The sample comprised blood, either unsorted or a sorted T cell fraction (not recorded which). This chain links TRBV20-1 with TRBJ2-1, with D unresolved. The source is a male donor with ankylosing spondylitis. The CDR3 reads CSASRPYNEQFF. CDR3 nucleotide sequence: TGCAGTGCTAGTAGGCCTTACAATGAGCAGTTCTTC.